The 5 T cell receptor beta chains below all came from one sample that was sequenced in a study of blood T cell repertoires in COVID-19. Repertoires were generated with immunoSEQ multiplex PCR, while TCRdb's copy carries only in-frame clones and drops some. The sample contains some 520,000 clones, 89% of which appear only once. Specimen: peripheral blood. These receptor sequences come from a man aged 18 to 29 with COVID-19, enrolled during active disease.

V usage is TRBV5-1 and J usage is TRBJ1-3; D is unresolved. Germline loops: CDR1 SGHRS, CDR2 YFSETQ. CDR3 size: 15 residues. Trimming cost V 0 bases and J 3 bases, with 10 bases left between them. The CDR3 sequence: CASSLVPGSGNTIYF. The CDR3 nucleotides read TGCGCCAGCAGCTTGGTTCCTGGTAGTGGAAACACCATATATTTT.

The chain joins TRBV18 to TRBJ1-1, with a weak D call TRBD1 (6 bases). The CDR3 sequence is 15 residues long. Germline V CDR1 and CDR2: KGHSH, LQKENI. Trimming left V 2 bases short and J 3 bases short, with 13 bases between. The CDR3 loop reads CASSPGRNRDTEAFF. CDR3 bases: TGTGCCAGCTCACCAGGCAGGAACAGGGACACTGAAGCTTTCTTT.

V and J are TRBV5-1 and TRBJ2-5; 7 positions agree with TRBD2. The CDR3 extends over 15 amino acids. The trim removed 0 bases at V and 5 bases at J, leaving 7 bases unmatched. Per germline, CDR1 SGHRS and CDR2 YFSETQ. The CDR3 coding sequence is TGCGCCAGCAGCTTGGAAGCGGGACTTGGGGAGACCCAGTACTTC. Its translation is CASSLEAGLGETQYF.

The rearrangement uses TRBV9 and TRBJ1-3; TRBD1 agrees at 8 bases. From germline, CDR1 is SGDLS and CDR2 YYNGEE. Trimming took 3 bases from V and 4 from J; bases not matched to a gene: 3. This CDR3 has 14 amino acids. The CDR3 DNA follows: TGTGCCAGCAGCGGGACAGGGCAAGGAAACACCATATATTTT. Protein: CASSGTGQGNTIYF.

The CDR3 sequence: CASSQGTGDYEQYF. CDR3 nucleotides: TGCGCCAGCAGCCAAGGGACAGGGGATTACGAGCAGTACTTC. V usage is TRBV4-1 and J usage is TRBJ2-7, with 9 bases that match TRBD1. This CDR3 contains 14 residues. From germline, CDR1 is MGHRA and CDR2 YSYEKL. After removal of 1 base from V and 4 bases from J, the junction contained 2 bases not matched to a gene.